A single sample gave rise to the 11 T cell receptor beta chains below, sequenced in a study of spatial heterogeneity in lung cancer. Each CDR3 protein gets one entry after TCRdb re-called the 5' RACE reads with MiXCR. The table includes roughly 75,000 distinct CDR3 sequences, 10% to 15% detected once. Time point of the sample: sample taken at primary tumor resection. Unsorted whole RNA from tumor, nontumor lung or frozen PBMC underwent sequencing. Specimen: PBMCs, collected at surgery. The origin of the receptors is a male donor with early-stage non-small cell lung cancer.

This clonotype has at least ten counts. The chain uses TRBV4-1 and TRBJ2-1, with unresolved D. The CDR3 extends over 15 amino acids. V lost 1 base to trimming and J lost 4 bases, with 11 bases between them. Germline V lookup: CDR1 MGHRA, CDR2 YSYEKL. This CDR3 reads CASSQVSGPYNEQFF. In DNA form, the CDR3 reads TGCGCCAGCAGCCAAGTCTCTGGGCCTTACAATGAGCAGTTCTTC.

This clonotype was counted only a few times. The CDR3 DNA reads TGTGCCACCAGTGATTTTTCGGGGTACGAGCAGTACTTC. Translating it yields CATSDFSGYEQYF. V and J are TRBV24-1 and TRBJ2-7, with D perhaps matching TRBD2 (5 bases). CDR1 and CDR2 from the germline V gene are KGHDR and SFDVKD. There are 13 residues in the CDR3. The V gene lost 1 base and the J gene lost 4 bases, with 7 bases spanning the gap.

This clonotype was seen a few times. The chain couples TRBV7-2 to TRBJ1-4; D unresolved. The ends were cut back, 0 bases at V and 3 bases at J, with 2 bases in the middle. The CDR3 sequence is 13 residues long. Germline CDR1 is SGHTA and CDR2 is FQGNSA. The CDR3: CASSLASNEKLFF. For the CDR3, the DNA is TGTGCCAGCAGCTTAGCGTCTAATGAAAAACTGTTTTTT.

This clonotype was counted only a few times. J is TRBJ1-5 and V is TRBV2; 10 bases are shared with TRBD1. Germline V gene lookup returns CDR1 SNHLY and CDR2 FYNNEI. V shed 7 bases and J 3 bases; nucleotides not matched to a gene: 6. The CDR3 covers 15 residues. The CDR3 reads CASTPTGGVNQPQHF. CDR3 coding DNA: TGTGCCAGCACCCCGACAGGGGGCGTCAATCAGCCCCAGCATTTT.

This clonotype was counted many times. V and J are TRBV27 and TRBJ2-4; TRBD1 agrees at 8 bases. CDR1 is MNHEY, CDR2 SMNVEV, per germline (reference sequence). CDR3 length equals 14 residues. V trimming: 6 bases; J trimming: 7 bases; junction bases outside the gene matches: 8. The CDR3 sequence: CASRQSTGANIQYF. The CDR3 DNA is TGTGCCAGCAGGCAATCGACAGGGGCTAACATTCAGTACTTC.

This clonotype was observed at least ten times. The chain couples TRBV21-1 to TRBJ1-3. TRBV21-1 represents a pseudogene. The CDR3 totals 16 residues. The CDR3, as DNA: TGTGCCAGCAGCAAAGTGGGAGAACGAGCTGGAAACACCATATATTTT. Residues: CASSKVGERAGNTIYF.

A few counts support this clonotype. This chain links TRBV7-9 with TRBJ1-6; 10 bases match TRBD1. With V trimmed by 4 bases and J by 9 bases, 3 bases remained unmatched. Germline assignment: CDR1 SEHNR and CDR2 FQNEAQ (reference sequence). CDR3 length equals 14 residues. The CDR3: CASSSGTGVSPLHF. In nucleotides, the CDR3 is TGTGCCAGCAGCTCCGGGACAGGGGTTTCACCCCTCCACTTT.

This clonotype was seen a few times. This chain links TRBV2 with TRBJ1-5; 9 bases agree with TRBD1. This CDR3 contains 17 residues. Germline assignment: CDR1 SNHLY and CDR2 FYNNEI. The V gene end was trimmed by 6 bases and the J gene end by 2 bases; junction bases not matched to a gene: 11. This chain's CDR3 is CASSRLQGATGNQPQHF. The CDR3 DNA reads TGTGCCAGCAGCCGTTTACAGGGGGCGACGGGCAATCAGCCCCAGCATTTT. The variable domain in full, with the rest retrieved from reference TRBV2 and TRBJ1-5, is EPEVTQTPSHQVTQMGQEVILRCVPISNHLYFYWYRQILGQKVEFLVSFYNNEISEKSEIFDDQFSVERPDGSNFTLKIRSTKLEDSAMYFCASSRLQGATGNQPQHFGDGTRLSIL.

The rearrangement links TRBV12-5 to TRBJ1-1, with a tentative D call TRBD1 (6 bases). CDR1 is LGHNT, CDR2 FRNRAP, per germline. The CDR3 sequence is 14 residues long. V dropped 0 bases and J dropped 6 bases, with 11 bases sitting between them. The CDR3 DNA follows: TGTGCTAGTGGTTTGGTGTGGACAGTGGCTGAAGCTTTCTTT. Protein product: CASGLVWTVAEAFF.

This clonotype came up a few times. The chain links TRBV29-1 to TRBJ2-1, with 7 bases that match TRBD2. The germline V gene has CDR1 SQVTM and CDR2 ANQGSEA. CDR3 size: 14 residues. V lost 7 bases to trimming and J lost 1 base; unmatched junction nucleotides: 7. In DNA, the CDR3 is TGCAGCGCCGCGGGGAGGGCTTCCTACAATGAGCAGTTCTTC. Translation gives CSAAGRASYNEQFF.

CDR3 loop: CSARPARGRLEETQYF. CDR3 in DNA: TGCAGTGCTAGGCCAGCAAGGGGTCGACTAGAAGAGACCCAGTACTTC. The chain employs TRBV20-1 and TRBJ2-5, with a tentative D call TRBD2 (6 bases). V was cut by 3 bases and J by 3 bases, with 20 bases left in between. The CDR3 is 16 residues long. Germline assignment: CDR1 DFQATT and CDR2 SNEGSKA (reference sequence).